The clone carrying this T cell receptor (beta chain) was counted only a few times. Ages ranged from about 18 to 89 years, with residence in 20 to 30 US areas. Original data processing: Researchers report that nucleated cell counts were estimated from reference gene primer amplification. This table comes from immunoSEQ multiplex PCR, and its TCRdb copy is limited to in-frame clones, with some not included. The V and J calls and clone size were taken over from that table, and D and trimming were inferred from the DNA. The sample holds 300,000 to 400,000 clones, 65% to 90% seen once. The CDR3 is 13 amino acids. Trimming removed 5 bases from V and 3 bases from J; junction bases left unmatched: 4. Per the germline V gene, CDR1 is SNHLY and CDR2 is FYNNEI. This sample was taken from a study of blood T cell repertoires in COVID-19.

Material for sequencing was PBMCs or T cells enriched from blood (not recorded which). This clonotype was sampled from a middle-aged woman with acute COVID-19. The gene calls are TRBV2 and TRBJ2-7; TRBD1 aligns across 7 bases. CDR3 loop: CASSFRQGYEQYF. The CDR3 DNA reads TGTGCCAGCAGTTTTCGACAGGGCTACGAGCAGTACTTC.